What follows describes a single TCR beta chain. Its antigen is unidentified. This sample stems from a study of CD8+ T cells in alopecia areata. Study-wide results and limits: Across lesional scalp, and particularly alopecia totalis/universalis, clonality surpassed that of normal scalp.

This CDR3 region has 14 residues. V was pared by 0 bases and J by 3 bases, with 10 bases between. The V gene's germline CDR1 is SGHRS and CDR2 YFSETQ. cDNA prepared by RNA extraction and subsequent reverse transcription served as the template for sequencing. Using immunoSEQ multiplex PCR, the repertoire was profiled, and TCRdb retains in-frame clones only, with some absent. The table has 95,000 to 100,000 clones, 50% to 75% seen once. The treatment here: oral pan-JAK inhibitor, 5-10 mg twice daily. The chain carries TRBV5-1 and TRBJ2-7; tentatively, D is TRBD2 (6 bases). This sequence originates from a human donor with alopecia areata. Sample: CD8+ T cells sorted from blood, taken at week 4, from a patient treated with tofacitinib. Written as DNA, the CDR3 is TGCGCCAGCAGCTTGGCCTTGGGAGGCTACGAGCAGTACTTC. Translating gives CASSLALGGYEQYF. Together with reference TRBV5-1 and TRBJ2-7, the CDR3 gives the full variable domain: KAGVTQTPRYLIKTRGQQVTLSCSPISGHRSVSWYQQTPGQGLQFLFEYFSETQRNKGNFPGRFSGRQFSNSRSEMNVSTLELGDSALYLCASSLALGGYEQYFGPGTRLTVT.